This is a list of T cell receptor beta chains from one sample in a study of molecular identifiers for immune sequencing clone quantification. TCRdb itself ran the PCR reads through MiXCR, one entry per CDR3 protein. The sample lists about 2,500 distinct CDR3 sequences, roughly 18% occurring once. The sample comprised naive CD8+ T cells from blood, with Jurkat cell RNA spiked in. The receptors come from a human donor in good health. Some libraries in this study had Jurkat cell RNA spiked in. The CDR3 runs from the conserved cysteine through the conserved F or W. A D gene is named only where the DNA matches it firmly. Some rows mark clone size as missing; the rest say once, few, many or name a class of expanded clone.

J gene,V gene,D gene,clone size,CDR3 DNA,CDR3 protein
TRBJ2-1,TRBV28,TRBD2,large,TGTGCCAGCAGTCCCGGACTAGTTGCTCACAATGAGCAGTTCTTC,CASSPGLVAHNEQFF
TRBJ2-7,TRBV4-3,TRBD1,NA,TGCGCCAGCAGCCAAGATTGGTTTACAGGGGGTTTGCCCGAGCAGTACTTC,CASSQDWFTGGLPEQYF
TRBJ2-2,TRBV6-2/TRBV6-3,NA,medium-sized,TGTGCCAGCAGTACCTTTATGGGGCAGGGGAACACCGGGGAGCTGTTTTTT,CASSTFMGQGNTGELFF
TRBJ2-2,TRBV10-3,TRBD1,large,TGTGCCATCAGTCCCCAGGACAGGGGGCCCGGGGAGCTGTTTTTT,CAISPQDRGPGELFF
TRBJ2-7,TRBV9,TRBD1,large,TGTGCCAGCAGCGCAACTGGGACAGGGGACGCCGAGCAGTACTTC,CASSATGTGDAEQYF
TRBJ2-3,TRBV29-1,TRBD1,medium-sized,TGCAGCGTTGACCAGGGGGCGCTAACTTCAGATACGCAGTATTTT,CSVDQGALTSDTQYF
TRBJ2-7,TRBV25-1,NA,NA,TGTGCCAGCAGTGGTAGAGCGACCTACGAGCAGTACTTC,CASSGRATYEQYF
TRBJ2-3,TRBV4-1,TRBD2,medium-sized,TGCGCCAGCAGCCAAACCTATCAGGGACTAGTAGATACGCAGTATTTT,CASSQTYQGLVDTQYF
TRBJ1-5,TRBV27,NA,medium-sized,TGTGCCAGCAGGAGTCTAAGTAGCAATCAGCCCCAGCATTTT,CASRSLSSNQPQHF
TRBJ2-5,TRBV7-9,TRBD1,medium-sized,TGTGCCAGCAGCTCTCCGGGACAGCAAGAGACCCAGTACTTC,CASSSPGQQETQYF
TRBJ1-6,TRBV7-2,NA,medium-sized,TGTGCCAGCAGCTTAGAAACGGCATTCAGGGATTCACCCCTCCACTTT,CASSLETAFRDSPLHF
TRBJ2-5,TRBV2,NA,medium-sized,TGTGCCGCAGCCGCGAGTCTGGCGGGAACACAAGAGACCCAGTACTTC,CAAAASLAGTQETQYF
TRBJ1-4,TRBV10-3,TRBD1,medium-sized,TGTGCCATCAGTGGGACAGGGACAGCAACTAATGAAAAACTGTTTTTT,CAISGTGTATNEKLFF
TRBJ2-1,TRBV21-1,NA,medium-sized,TGTGCCAGCAGCACTGTGAGACAGGGTCTCTTAGAGCAGTTCTTC,CASSTVRQGLLEQFF
TRBJ2-7,TRBV9,NA,medium-sized,TGTGCCAGCAGCGGATCAGGGATCGAGCAGTACTTC,CASSGSGIEQYF
TRBJ2-7,TRBV13,NA,medium-sized,TGTGCCAGCAGCTCACAAACAGGGAGCTCCTACGAGCAGTACTTC,CASSSQTGSSYEQYF
TRBJ2-1,TRBV7-2,TRBD2,few,TGTGCCAGCAGCGATAGCGGGAGTTCCTACAATGAGCAGTTCTTC,CASSDSGSSYNEQFF
TRBJ2-1,TRBV4-1,NA,NA,TGCGCCAGCAGCCAAGATGGGACGAGACCCAATGAGCAGTTCTTC,CASSQDGTRPNEQFF
TRBJ2-1,TRBV29-1,NA,NA,TGCAGCGTTGAACTGGGGGGGCCGACATATGAGCAGTTCTTC,CSVELGGPTYEQFF
TRBJ1-1,TRBV7-2,NA,medium-sized,TGTGCCAGCAACTGGGGCCGTGAAGCTTTCTTT,CASNWGREAFF
TRBJ2-3,TRBV20-1,TRBD2,large,TGCAGTGCTATCCGAAGGGGGCTAGCGGGATACACAGATACGCAGTATTTT,CSAIRRGLAGYTDTQYF
TRBJ2-1,TRBV6-2/TRBV6-3,TRBD2,once,TGTGCTAGCAGTTTAGCTAGCGGCACCTACAATGAGCGGTTCTTC,CASSLASGTYNERFF
TRBJ2-5,TRBV10-3,NA,medium-sized,TGTGCCATCAGTGCACAGGGATTCCAAGAGACCCAGTACTTC,CAISAQGFQETQYF
TRBJ2-1,TRBV24-1,NA,medium-sized,TGTGCCACCAGTGATGCCGGGCACAATAATGAGCAGTTCTTC,CATSDAGHNNEQFF
TRBJ2-7,TRBV4-1,NA,medium-sized,TGCGCCAGCAGCCAAGACTTCTACGAGCAGTACTTC,CASSQDFYEQYF
TRBJ2-1,TRBV7-9,NA,medium-sized,TGTGCCAGCAGTCCAGAGGGCAGGCCGGCCGATGAGCAGTTCTTC,CASSPEGRPADEQFF
TRBJ2-4,TRBV25-1,NA,medium-sized,TGTGCCAGCAGTGACCTTACAGAAAACATTCAGTACTTC,CASSDLTENIQYF
TRBJ1-1,TRBV11-2,NA,NA,TGTGCCAGCAGCTTAGGGACGACTGAAGCTTTCTTT,CASSLGTTEAFF
TRBJ2-7,TRBV5-6,NA,NA,TGTGCCAGCAGTCGTGGGAGCGAGCAGTACTTC,CASSRGSEQYF
TRBJ1-5,TRBV28,NA,medium-sized,TGTGCCAGCAGTTTATGGTACAGGGTTGGCAATCAGCCCCAGCATTTT,CASSLWYRVGNQPQHF
TRBJ2-7,TRBV2,NA,large,TGTGCCAGCATGGAACTAGCCCGGGGGGAGCAGTACTTC,CASMELARGEQYF
TRBJ2-3,TRBV6-5,TRBD2,medium-sized,TGTGCCAGCAGTTACTCGGGGCTAGCGGGCACAGATACGCAGTATTTT,CASSYSGLAGTDTQYF
TRBJ2-7,TRBV5-5,NA,NA,TGTGCCAGCAGCAGGGACACTTTCTACGAGCAGTACTTC,CASSRDTFYEQYF
TRBJ2-2,TRBV11-2,NA,NA,TGTGCCAGCAGCTTTGGGCCCGGGGAGCTGTTTTTT,CASSFGPGELFF
TRBJ2-2,TRBV19,NA,medium-sized,TGTGCCACCGGGGTGGGCGGGGAGCTGTTTTTT,CATGVGGELFF
TRBJ2-7,TRBV5-6,NA,few,TGTGCCAGCAGCTTAGGCTCCGGCCTGCAGTACTTC,CASSLGSGLQYF
TRBJ2-5,TRBV7-2,NA,medium-sized,TGTGCCAGCAGCTTAGGGAGCGCGGTCCCTCGGGAGACCCAGTACTTC,CASSLGSAVPRETQYF
TRBJ2-2,TRBV7-6,NA,NA,TGTGCCAGCAGCGTCCCTCGAGGCCCTTCGGAAACCGGGGAGCTGTTTTTT,CASSVPRGPSETGELFF
TRBJ2-2,TRBV4-2,NA,few,TGTGCCACTCTAGCGACCAACACCGGGGAGCTGTTTTTT,CATLATNTGELFF
TRBJ2-7,TRBV13,TRBD2,medium-sized,TGTGCCAGCAGCTTAAGTAGCGGGAGGGCCCACGAGCAGTACTTC,CASSLSSGRAHEQYF
TRBJ2-1,TRBV28,NA,NA,TGTGCCAGCAGTCATCTACAGGGAGGGACTGAGCAGTTCTTC,CASSHLQGGTEQFF
TRBJ2-7,TRBV28,NA,medium-sized,TGTGCCAGCAGTTTCTCCTACGAGCAGTACTTC,CASSFSYEQYF
TRBJ2-7,TRBV5-1,TRBD2,medium-sized,TGCGCCAGCAGCGACGGGGGGATCCAGCAGTACTTC,CASSDGGIQQYF
TRBJ2-2,TRBV20-1,NA,large,TGCAGTGCTTTGGGTCTAGCGCTGAACACCGGGGAGCTGTTTTTT,CSALGLALNTGELFF
TRBJ2-7,TRBV7-9,TRBD2,NA,TGTGCCAGCGCCGAACTAGCGGGCTCCTACGAGCAGTACTTC,CASAELAGSYEQYF
TRBJ2-2,TRBV29-1,NA,medium-sized,TGCATCGTAGTCCAGGGAAACGGGGAGCTGTTTTTT,CIVVQGNGELFF
TRBJ2-7,TRBV5-8,TRBD2,few,TGTGCCAGCAGCTCTAGGACTAGCGGGATTGGCGAGCAGTACTTC,CASSSRTSGIGEQYF
TRBJ2-7,TRBV28,TRBD2,medium-sized,TGTGCCAGCAGTTTCTCCCGGGGGGGGCTTCCGTCCTACGAGCAGTACTTC,CASSFSRGGLPSYEQYF
TRBJ1-6,TRBV25-1,NA,medium-sized,TGTGCCAGCAGTGGGGGACGGGCTAATTCACCCCTCCACTTT,CASSGGRANSPLHF
TRBJ1-6,TRBV20-1,NA,few,TGCAGTGCTAGAGAGCAAGGAGATTCACCCCTCCACTTT,CSAREQGDSPLHF
TRBJ1-1,TRBV5-1,NA,NA,TGCGCCAGCAGCTTGGTCGGGACTGAAGCTTTCTTT,CASSLVGTEAFF
TRBJ2-1,TRBV6-5,TRBD1,few,TGTGCCAGCAGTTATGGGACAGGGGTTGGGGATGAGCAGTTCTTC,CASSYGTGVGDEQFF
TRBJ1-2,TRBV27,TRBD1,large,TGTGCCAGCAGTTTTTCTCAGGGGGCGTTTTATGGCTACACCTTC,CASSFSQGAFYGYTF
TRBJ2-2,TRBV6-5,TRBD1,large,TGTGCCAGCAGTTACGGGACAGGGGTTGCGAGCACCGGGGAGCTGTTTTTT,CASSYGTGVASTGELFF
TRBJ2-3,TRBV7-9,NA,medium-sized,TGTGCCAGCAGCTTGGGAGCTAGCACAGATACGCAGTATTTT,CASSLGASTDTQYF
TRBJ2-7,TRBV14,NA,few,TGTGCCAGCAGCCGGGACTCAAGCTGGTACGAGCAGTACTTC,CASSRDSSWYEQYF
TRBJ2-5,TRBV6-2/TRBV6-3,NA,large,TGTGCCAGCAGTTACCTGCGAGAGACCCAGTACTTC,CASSYLRETQYF
TRBJ2-5,TRBV7-9,NA,medium-sized,TGTGCCAGCAGCTCCGGGGTCCAAGAGACCCAGTACTTC,CASSSGVQETQYF
TRBJ2-7,TRBV29-1,TRBD1,medium-sized,TGCAGCGTCGCTGACAGGGGCTACGAGCAGTACTTC,CSVADRGYEQYF